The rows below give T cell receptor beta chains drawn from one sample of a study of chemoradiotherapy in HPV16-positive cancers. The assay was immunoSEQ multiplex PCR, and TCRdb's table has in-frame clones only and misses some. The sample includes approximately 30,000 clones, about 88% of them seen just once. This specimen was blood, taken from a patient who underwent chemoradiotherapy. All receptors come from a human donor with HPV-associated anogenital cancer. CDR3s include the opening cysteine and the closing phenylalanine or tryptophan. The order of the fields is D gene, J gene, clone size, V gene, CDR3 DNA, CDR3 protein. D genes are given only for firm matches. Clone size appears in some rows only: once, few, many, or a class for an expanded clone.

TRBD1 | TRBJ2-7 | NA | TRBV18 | TGTGCCAGCTCACCGATGACAGGGGGATCCTACGAGCAGTACTTC | CASSPMTGGSYEQYF
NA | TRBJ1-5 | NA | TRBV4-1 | TGCGCCAGCAGCCCCAACCCCGGGGATGTGTGGCAGCCCCAGCATTTT | CASSPNPGDVWQPQHF
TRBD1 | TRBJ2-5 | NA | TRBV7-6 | TGTGCCAGCAGTGGTTCCGGGACAGGAGGAGAGACCCAGTACTTC | CASSGSGTGGETQYF
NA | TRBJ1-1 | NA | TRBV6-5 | TGTGCCAGCAGTTACCAAAGGGGGGACACTGAAGCTTTCTTT | CASSYQRGDTEAFF
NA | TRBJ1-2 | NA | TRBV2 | TGTGCCAGCACCAGACCTGAGGGGCCGGGAAAGGGCTATACCTTC | CASTRPEGPGKGYTF
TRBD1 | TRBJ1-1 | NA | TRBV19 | TGTGCCTGTAACAGGGGCGTCACTCCAAACACTGAAGCTTTCTTT | CACNRGVTPNTEAFF
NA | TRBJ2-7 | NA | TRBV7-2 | TGTGCCAGCAGCCTTATCACAGTTCGCCGGGACGAGCAGTACTTC | CASSLITVRRDEQYF
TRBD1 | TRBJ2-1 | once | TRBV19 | TGTGCCAGCCACAGGGGCGGAGACAATGAGCAGTTCTTC | CASHRGGDNEQFF
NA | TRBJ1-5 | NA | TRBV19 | TGTGCCAGCCGGGACGATAGCAATCAGCCCCAGCATTTT | CASRDDSNQPQHF
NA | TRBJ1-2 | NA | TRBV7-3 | TGTGCCAGCAGCTTACAGACAGGAGATGGCTACACCTTC | CASSLQTGDGYTF
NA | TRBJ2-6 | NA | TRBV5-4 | TGTGCCAGCAGCAGAGGGGGGTCAGGTGGGGCCAACGTCCTGACTTTC | CASSRGGSGGANVLTF
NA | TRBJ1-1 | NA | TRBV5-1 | TGCGCCAGCAACGCAGGGACGAACACTGAAGCTTTCTTT | CASNAGTNTEAFF
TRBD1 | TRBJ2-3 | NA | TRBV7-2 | TGTGCCAGCAGCGCCGACAGGGCAGATACGCAGTATTTT | CASSADRADTQYF
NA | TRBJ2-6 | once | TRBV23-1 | TGCGCCAGCAGTCACACGTCAGGGGCCGGGGCCAACGTCCTGACTTTC | CASSHTSGAGANVLTF
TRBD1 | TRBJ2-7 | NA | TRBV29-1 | TGCAGCGGGCAGGCCGGGACAGGGCGTGACGAGCAGTACTTC | CSGQAGTGRDEQYF
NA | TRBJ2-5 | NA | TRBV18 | TGTGCCAGCTCAACCAGAGAAGAGACCCAGTACTTC | CASSTREETQYF
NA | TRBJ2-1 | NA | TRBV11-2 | TGTGCCAGCAGCTCTGGCGGTGAGCAGTTCTTC | CASSSGGEQFF
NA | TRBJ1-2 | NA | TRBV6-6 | TGTGCCAGCAGTTACGGAGAGAACTATGGCTACACCTTC | CASSYGENYGYTF
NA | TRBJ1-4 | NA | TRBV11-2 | TGTGCCAGCAGCTTAGACCTGGGGCCAGGTGGCGAAAAACTGTTTTTT | CASSLDLGPGGEKLFF
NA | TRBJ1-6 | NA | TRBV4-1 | TGCGCCAGCAGCCAAGTCCCGTCAGGGGATAATTCACCCCTCCACTTT | CASSQVPSGDNSPLHF
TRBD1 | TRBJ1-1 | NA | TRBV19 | TGTGCCAGTAGTAAAGCGATCACAGGGGGGATTGAAGCTTTCTTT | CASSKAITGGIEAFF
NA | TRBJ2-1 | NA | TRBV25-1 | TGTGCCAGCAGTGCCAACAAGGGTCGGCTAGCGAATGAGCAGTTCTTC | CASSANKGRLANEQFF
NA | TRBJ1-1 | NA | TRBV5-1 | TGCGCCAGCAGCGGAGGGGACGGTTACACTGAAGCTTTCTTT | CASSGGDGYTEAFF
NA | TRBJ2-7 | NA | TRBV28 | TGTGCCAGCAGTTTAACGGCAGAGACCTCCTACGAGCAGTACTTC | CASSLTAETSYEQYF
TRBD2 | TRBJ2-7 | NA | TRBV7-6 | TGTGCCAGCATCCAATCGGGGGCTAGCGGGGGGTACGAGCAGTACTTC | CASIQSGASGGYEQYF
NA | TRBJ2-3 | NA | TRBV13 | TGTGCCAGCAGCCTACTAGAGGGGGGCACAGATACGCAGTATTTT | CASSLLEGGTDTQYF